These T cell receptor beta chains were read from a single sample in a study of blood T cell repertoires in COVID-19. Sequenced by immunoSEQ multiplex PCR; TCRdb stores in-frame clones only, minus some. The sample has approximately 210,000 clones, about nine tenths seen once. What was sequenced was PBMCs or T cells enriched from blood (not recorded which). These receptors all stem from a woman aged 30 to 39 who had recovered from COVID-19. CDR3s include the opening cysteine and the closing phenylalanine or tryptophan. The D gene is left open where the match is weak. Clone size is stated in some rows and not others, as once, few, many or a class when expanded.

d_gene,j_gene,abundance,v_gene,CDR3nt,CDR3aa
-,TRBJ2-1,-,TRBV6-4,TGTGCCAGCAGTGACCCACTTCTGGGCACCTCTGAGCAGTTCTTC,CASSDPLLGTSEQFF
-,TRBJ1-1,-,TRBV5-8,TGTGCCAGCAGCTTACACAGGGCGGCCACTGAAGCTTTCTTT,CASSLHRAATEAFF
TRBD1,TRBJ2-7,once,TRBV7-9,TGTGCCAGCAGCTGGGAGGACAGGGGGTCCTACGAGCAGTACTTC,CASSWEDRGSYEQYF
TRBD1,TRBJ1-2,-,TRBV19,TGTGCCAGTAGTATTCCAGGGGGCGCATCCTATGGCTACACCTTC,CASSIPGGASYGYTF
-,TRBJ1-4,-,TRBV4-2,TGTGCCAGCAGCCAAGAGGCGGGGACCTCGTATGAAAAACTGTTTTTT,CASSQEAGTSYEKLFF
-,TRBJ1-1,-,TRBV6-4,TGTGCCAGCAGCGCCGGGGGAACTTTGAACACTGAAGCTTTCTTT,CASSAGGTLNTEAFF
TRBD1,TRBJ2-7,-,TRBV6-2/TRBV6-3,TGTGCCAGCAGTACGGACAGGGGGCTATTCGAGCAGTACTTC,CASSTDRGLFEQYF
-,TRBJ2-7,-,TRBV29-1,TGCAGCGCCCAAGCCGCGAGAGGTGGCCTCTACGAGCAGTACTTC,CSAQAARGGLYEQYF
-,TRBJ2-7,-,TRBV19,TGTGCCAGTAGTATAGACAGGGTCGACGAGCAGTACTTC,CASSIDRVDEQYF
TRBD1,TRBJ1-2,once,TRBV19,TGTGCCAGTAGTATCAGGGGGGACTATGGCTACACCTTC,CASSIRGDYGYTF
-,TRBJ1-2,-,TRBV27,TGTGCCAGCAGTCCACGGGGGGCGATTAACTATGGCTACACCTTC,CASSPRGAINYGYTF
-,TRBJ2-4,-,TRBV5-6,TGTGCCAGCAGCTTGGCCGGAGTGGCCAAAAACATTCAGTACTTC,CASSLAGVAKNIQYF
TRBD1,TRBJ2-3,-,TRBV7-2,TGTGCCAGCAGCTTTGACAGGGGCACAGATACGCAGTATTTT,CASSFDRGTDTQYF
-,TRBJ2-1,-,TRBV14,TGTGCCAGCAGCCAAGTAGGGGTACGCGAGCAGTTCTTC,CASSQVGVREQFF
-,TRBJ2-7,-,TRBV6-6,TGTGCCAGCAGCGCCCGACCGGGAGAGGACGAGCAGTACTTC,CASSARPGEDEQYF
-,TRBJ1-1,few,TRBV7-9,TGTGCCAGCAGCTTGGACGGGGGAGAAGCTTTCTTT,CASSLDGGEAFF
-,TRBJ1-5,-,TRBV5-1,TGCGCCAGCAGCCTAGAGGGGGTTCTAGGACAGCCCCAGCATTTT,CASSLEGVLGQPQHF
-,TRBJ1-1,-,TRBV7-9,TGTGCCAGCAGCTTAGCGCTCTTGGGACTCATCTTT,CASSLALLGLIF
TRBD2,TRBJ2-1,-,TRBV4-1,TGCGCCAGCAGCCAAGTTATCGGAGGAGCGGGGGCATACAATGAGCAGTTCTTC,CASSQVIGGAGAYNEQFF
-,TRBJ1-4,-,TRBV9,TGTGCCAGCAGCGTAGTAGCTTCGGCAGGGTATGAAAAACTGTTTTTT,CASSVVASAGYEKLFF
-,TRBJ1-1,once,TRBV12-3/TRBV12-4,TGTGCCAGCAGTTTAGCAGGGGATTCCGAAGCTTTCTTT,CASSLAGDSEAFF
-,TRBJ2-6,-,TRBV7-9,TGTGCCAGCAGCTTAGGGGCGCCTGGGGCCAACGTCCTGACTTTC,CASSLGAPGANVLTF
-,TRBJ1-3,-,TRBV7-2,TGTGCCAGCAGCTTTGATCAGGGGCCGACGACAAATTTT,CASSFDQGPTTNF
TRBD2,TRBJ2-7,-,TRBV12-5,TGTGCTAGTGGGGTTCCTAGCGGGGGGTTGTACGAGCAGTACTTC,CASGVPSGGLYEQYF
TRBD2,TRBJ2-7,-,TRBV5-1,TGCGCCAGCGGACTGGGACTAGCGCTCTCCTACGAGCAGTACTTC,CASGLGLALSYEQYF
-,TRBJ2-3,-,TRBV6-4,TGTGCCAGCAGTCGACCGGGACTTTGGCTTTCAGATACGCAGTATTTT,CASSRPGLWLSDTQYF
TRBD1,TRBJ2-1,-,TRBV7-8,TGTGCCAGCAGCTTAGCCGGGACAGGGGGATACAATGAGCAGTTCTTC,CASSLAGTGGYNEQFF
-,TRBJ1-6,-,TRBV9,TGTGCCAGCAGCGCAAACAGGGAAAGCTCCTATAATTCACCCCTCCACTTT,CASSANRESSYNSPLHF
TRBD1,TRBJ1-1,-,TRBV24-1,TGTGCCACCAGTGAGTCCGGGACAGGGGGCCGGGCTTTCTTT,CATSESGTGGRAFF
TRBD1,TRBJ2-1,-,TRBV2,TGTGCCAGCAGACAGGGGGGTTACAATGAGCAGTTCTTC,CASRQGGYNEQFF
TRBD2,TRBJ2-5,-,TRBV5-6,TGTGCCAGCAGCTCACTAGCGGGAGGAGGCGAGACCCAGTACTTC,CASSSLAGGGETQYF
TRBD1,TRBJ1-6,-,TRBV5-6,TGTGCCAGCAGCTCGACGATGACAGGGTATTCACCCCTCCACTTT,CASSSTMTGYSPLHF
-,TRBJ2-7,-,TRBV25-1,TGTGCCAGCACCGGACCGGGGCAGGGGTCCTACGAGCAGTACTTC,CASTGPGQGSYEQYF
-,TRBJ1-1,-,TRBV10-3,TGTGCCATCAGTGAGTTGGGGACAGAAGCTTTCTTT,CAISELGTEAFF
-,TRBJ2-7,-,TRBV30,TGTGCCTGGAGTCAGGACTCCGAGCAGTACTTC,CAWSQDSEQYF
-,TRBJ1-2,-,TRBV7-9,TGTGCCAGCAGCTTAGACATTAACTATGGCTACACCTTC,CASSLDINYGYTF
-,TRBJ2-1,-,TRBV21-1,-,CASSKVGSGSINEQFF
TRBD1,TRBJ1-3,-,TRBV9,TGTGCCAGCAGCGGTGGAGGGGGCGGAAACACCATATATTTT,CASSGGGGGNTIYF
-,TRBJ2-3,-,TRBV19,TGTGCCAGTAGTTGGCAAATCACAGATACGCAGTATTTT,CASSWQITDTQYF
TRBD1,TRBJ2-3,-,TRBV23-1,TGCGCCAGCGACATCCCGACAGGGTGGGGCCCAGATACGCAGTATTTT,CASDIPTGWGPDTQYF
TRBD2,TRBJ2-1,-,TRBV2,TGTGCCAGCAGTGCCCAGGCTAGCGGGGTAGATGAGCAGTTCTTC,CASSAQASGVDEQFF
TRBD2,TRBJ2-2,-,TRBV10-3,TGTGCCATCAGTGTGACTAGCGGGGGGACCGGGGAGCTGTTTTTT,CAISVTSGGTGELFF
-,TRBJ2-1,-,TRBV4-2,TGTGCCAGCAGCCAAGTGCGGAACGGCGAGCAGTTCTTC,CASSQVRNGEQFF
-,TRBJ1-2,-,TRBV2,TGTGCCAGCAGTGGTCAGGGGCGAGGTGGCTACACCTTC,CASSGQGRGGYTF
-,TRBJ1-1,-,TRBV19,TGTGCCAGTAGTATTGGGGCAGAGATGAACACTGAAGCTTTCTTT,CASSIGAEMNTEAFF
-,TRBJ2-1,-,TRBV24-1,TGTGCCACTGGCCGCCACGATGAGCAGTTCTTC,CATGRHDEQFF
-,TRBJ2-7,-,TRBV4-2,TGTGCCAGCAGCCAAGATACCCAGGGGAGCTACGAGCAGTACTTC,CASSQDTQGSYEQYF
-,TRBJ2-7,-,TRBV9,TGTGCCAGCAGCGCCCAGGGTGTCTACGAGCAGTACTTC,CASSAQGVYEQYF
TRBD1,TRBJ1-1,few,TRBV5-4,TGTGCCAGCAGCTGGGGACAGCCCTTACCGAGTAACACTGAAGCTTTCTTT,CASSWGQPLPSNTEAFF
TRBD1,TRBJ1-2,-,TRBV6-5,TGTGCCAGCAACAGACAGGGGGCGATTCGGGATGGCTACACCTTC,CASNRQGAIRDGYTF
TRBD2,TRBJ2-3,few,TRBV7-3,TGTGCCAGCAGCCAAACTAGCGGGGGGAATACGCAGTATTTT,CASSQTSGGNTQYF
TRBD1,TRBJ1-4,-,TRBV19,TGTGCCAGTAGTTGGGGACAGGGAGGTGAAAAACTGTTTTTT,CASSWGQGGEKLFF
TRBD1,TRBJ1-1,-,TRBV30,TGTGCCTGGTCCAGGGGGCAAATAAAGAACACTGAAGCTTTCTTT,CAWSRGQIKNTEAFF
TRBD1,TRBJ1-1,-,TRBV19,TGTGCCAGTGGAGGACAGGTGAACACTGAAGCTTTCTTT,CASGGQVNTEAFF
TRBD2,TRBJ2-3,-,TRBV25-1,TGTGCCAGCACCCCGGAGGCGCGGGGGTTACGCACAGATACGCAGTATTTT,CASTPEARGLRTDTQYF
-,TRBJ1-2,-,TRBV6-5,TGTGCCAGCAGTTACGGGAGCCTGTATGGCTACACCTTC,CASSYGSLYGYTF
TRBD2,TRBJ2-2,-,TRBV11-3,TGTGCCAGCAGCGATCACTGGGGGACTAGCGGGAGCCTGGAAACCGGGGAGCTGTTTTTT,CASSDHWGTSGSLETGELFF